This T cell receptor (beta chain) emerged from a study of T cell clonality in common variable immunodeficiency. Both groups were predominantly of Caucasian heritage. Overall study findings and caveats: CVID patient heterogeneity limited repertoire-clinical complication correlations. Compared with controls, CVID subjects had fewer shared TCRbeta clones. Fewer deletions and N-nucleotide insertions were reportedly seen in common variable immunodeficiency TCR beta sequences.

Equal genomic DNA amounts from CVID and control samples were sequenced. The table came from immunoSEQ multiplex PCR; TCRdb's copy has only in-frame clones and leaves some out. Sampling found 25,000 to 30,000 clones, none seen once. Concerning this clone: Its antigen is not identified.

The specimen sequenced was peripheral blood mononuclear cells. The clonotype originates from a human donor with common variable immunodeficiency.

The covered CDR3 bases are TGTGCCAGCTTTACGACAGGGAGTGTCGAG. It is translated as CASFTTGSVE. The CDR3 reads in full as CASFTTGSVEQYF. This sequence joins TRBV18 and TRBJ2-7, with TRBD1 identical over 7 bases. The read terminates 3 residues ahead of where the CDR3 ends, so the germline J gene completes it. This CDR3 has 13 residues. Germline CDR1 and CDR2: KGHSH and LQKENI. V gave up 7 bases and J gave up 6 bases; unmatched junction bases: 9. Looking up the rest from reference TRBV18 and TRBJ2-7 gives the full variable domain: NAGVMQNPRHLVRRRGQEARLRCSPMKGHSHVYWYRQLPEEGLKFMVYLQKENIIDESGMPKERFSAEFPKEGPSILRIQQVVRGDSAAYFCASFTTGSVEQYFGPGTRLTVT.